This T cell receptor (beta chain) was recorded in a study of regulatory T cells in long-lasting Graves disease. The CDR3 totals 16 residues. Germline V gene data show CDR1 as SNHLY and CDR2 as FYNNEI. The V end was cut by 2 bases, the J end by 6 bases, with 19 bases between. Time point of the sample: newly diagnosed GD, antithyroid drugs for less than 3 months. Scientists built the TCR library using RNA that was extracted from PBMCs. Construction of the TCR beta libraries employed iRepertoire HTBI primers in conjunction with Arm-PCR of CDR3 regions. TCRdb reprocessed the multiplex PCR reads via MiXCR and lists one record per CDR3 protein. Of about 430,000 distinct CDR3 sequences in the sample, approximately 16% were seen once. A further study also used this sample, focusing on T cells in Graves' hyperthyroidism and ophthalmopathy. As that report states: Hyperthyroidism had been newly diagnosed in patients aged 18 to 65, and its duration was under 2 months.

This sequence originates from a woman between 40 and 55 years old with Graves disease. The input for sequencing was peripheral blood mononuclear cells (PBMCs), taken at new diagnosis, from a patient treated with antithyroid drugs. This sequence joins TRBV2 and TRBJ1-1, with a weak D call TRBD1 (6 bases). The CDR3 spells CASSEFGLGGSAEAFF. The CDR3 DNA follows: TGTGCCAGCAGTGAATTTGGACTTGGGGGCTCCGCTGAAGCTTTCTTT.